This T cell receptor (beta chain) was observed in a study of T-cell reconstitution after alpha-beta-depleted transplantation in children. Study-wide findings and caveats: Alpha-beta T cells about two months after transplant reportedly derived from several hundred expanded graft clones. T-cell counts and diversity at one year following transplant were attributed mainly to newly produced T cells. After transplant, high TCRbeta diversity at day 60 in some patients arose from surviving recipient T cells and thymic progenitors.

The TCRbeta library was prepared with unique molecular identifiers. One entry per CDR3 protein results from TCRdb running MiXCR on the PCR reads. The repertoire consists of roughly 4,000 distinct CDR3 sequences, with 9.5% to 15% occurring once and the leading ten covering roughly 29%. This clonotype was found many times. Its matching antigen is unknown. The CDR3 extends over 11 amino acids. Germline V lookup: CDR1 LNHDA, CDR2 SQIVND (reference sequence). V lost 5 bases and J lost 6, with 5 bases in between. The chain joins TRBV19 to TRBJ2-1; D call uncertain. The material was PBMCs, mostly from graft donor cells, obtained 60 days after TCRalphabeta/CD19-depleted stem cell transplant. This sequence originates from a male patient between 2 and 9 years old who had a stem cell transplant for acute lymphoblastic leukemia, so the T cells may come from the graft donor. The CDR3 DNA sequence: TGTGCCAGTAGTCACGGCAATGAGCAGTTCTTC. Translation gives CASSHGNEQFF.